The clone carrying this T cell receptor beta chain showed up just a few times. This specimen comes from a study of shared clonotypes between healthy human individuals. Once extracted for a subset, genomic DNA was divided evenly among several immunoSEQ plates. Some clones are missing from TCRdb's copy, which holds only in-frame ones; the method was immunoSEQ multiplex PCR. The table includes 400,000 to 500,000 clones, 76% detected once. CDR3 size: 15 residues. The germline gives CDR1 GTSNPN, CDR2 SVGIG (reference sequence). V lost 4 bases and J lost 0; bases outside the gene matches: 5. Sequencing input: PBMCs. This receptor was identified in a woman between 40 and 50 years old in good health. Some clones in this sample may be carry-over from other donors' samples. This rearrangement joins TRBV30 to TRBJ2-1; TRBD2 agrees at 8 bases. CDR3 nucleotide sequence: TGTGCCTGGAAATTCAGCGGGAGCTCCTACAATGAGCAGTTCTTC. Its protein is CAWKFSGSSYNEQFF.